The 28 T cell receptor beta chains below were found in one sample sequenced in a study of T cells in women clearing cervical HPV infection (dated by TCRdb to the late 2010s). Receptor amplification or capture employed the immunoSEQ multiplex PCR assay. Entries here come from immuneACCESS through TCRdb and include only in-frame sequences with V and J called. Some clones fail to appear in such tables; in the studies checked, an unresolved V gene covers under half of the shortfall, and the cause of the remainder is unknown. Per the sample table, the count is around 20,000 clones. The top ten constitute around an eighth of the sample. Sequencing used blood buffy coat. The receptors stem from a woman aged 18 to 75 with a cervical HPV16 infection that either progressed to CIN3+ or cleared (not recorded which).

About this clone itself: Coverage ceases 3 residues before the CDR3 finishes, and the germline J gene fills in the end. The rearrangement links TRBV19 to TRBJ2-2; D is perhaps TRBD1 (5 bases). Looked up from germline, CDR1 is LNHDA and CDR2 is SQIVND (reference sequence). The CDR3 runs 15 residues. V was cut by 4 bases and J by 3 bases, with 12 bases left in between. Partial CDR3 DNA: TGTGCCAGTAGTAGGACAATGTCGGACACCGGGGAG. It yields the protein CASSRTMSDTGE. The whole CDR3 sequence reads CASSRTMSDTGELFF.

As concerns this clone: Sequencing ends 3 residues short of the CDR3 end; the germline J gene provides the rest. The rearrangement joins TRBV7-2 to TRBJ2-7; D is undetermined. CDR3 length: 13 residues. Per the germline V gene, CDR1 is SGHTA and CDR2 is FQGNSA. Trimming stripped 1 base from V and 4 bases from J, with 8 bases between. The covered CDR3 bases are TGTGCCAGCAGCTTAGAAGTAGGGTACGAG. Translating it yields CASSLEVGYE. The CDR3 in full is CASSLEVGYEQYF.

With respect to this clone: Coverage ceases 3 residues before the CDR3 finishes, and the germline J gene fills in the end. The gene calls are TRBV10-3 and TRBJ2-7; 12 bases fit TRBD2. The ends lost 4 bases at V and 5 bases at J; junction bases unmatched: 12. Germline values: CDR1 ENHRY, CDR2 SYGVKD. CDR3 length: 17 amino acids. CDR3 DNA, as far as it was read: TGTGCCATCAGTGCATTATCTAGCGGGGGGGCCCGCCACGAG. Translated: CAISALSSGGARHE. The whole CDR3 protein reads CAISALSSGGARHEQYF.

To note about this clone: From the germline J gene comes the end of the CDR3, since the read stops 3 residues before it. This chain joins TRBV19 and TRBJ2-3; a possible D gene is TRBD1 (6 bases). The CDR3 runs 16 residues. Trimming pared 1 base from V and 1 base from J, leaving 12 bases between. CDR1 is LNHDA and CDR2 is SQIVND in the germline V gene (reference sequence). CDR3 residues: CASSIGTGLRTDTQYF. Incomplete CDR3 DNA: TGTGCCAGTAGTATAGGTACAGGGCTACGCACAGATACG. The full variable domain, with the rest looked up from reference TRBV19 and TRBJ2-3, is DGGITQSPKYLFRKEGQNVTLSCEQNLNHDAMYWYRQDPGQGLRLIYYSQIVNDFQKGDIAEGYSVSREKKESFPLTVTSAQKNPTAFYLCASSIGTGLRTDTQYFGPGTRLTVL.

About this clone: The read comes to an end 3 residues before the CDR3 does, leaving the germline J gene to fill in the end. This chain links TRBV20-1 with TRBJ2-5; 10 bases agree with TRBD2. Germline lookup yields CDR1 DFQATT and CDR2 SNEGSKA (reference sequence). The CDR3 loop spans 15 amino acids. The J segment lost 5 bases and the V segment lost 6 bases, leaving 12 bases of the junction unmatched. The sequenced part of the CDR3 DNA is TGCAGTGCGGAGGGTAGCGGGGGGAGGTGGGAGACC. Protein sequence: CSAEGSGGRWET. The entire CDR3 protein reads CSAEGSGGRWETQYF.

Concerning this clone itself: The DNA ends 3 residues before the CDR3 does, and the rest of the CDR3 is filled in from the germline J gene. The gene calls are TRBV4-1 and TRBJ1-1; D gene uncertain. The V gene's germline CDR1 is MGHRA and CDR2 YSYEKL. The V gene lost 4 bases and the J gene lost 5 bases, with 17 bases spanning the gap. The CDR3 contains 15 residues. The part of the CDR3 DNA that was read is TGCGCCAGCAGCCCAGGTTTCGGTGTAGGGACTGAA. Its translation: CASSPGFGVGTE. The whole CDR3 sequence reads CASSPGFGVGTEAFF.

A note on this clone: The read ends 3 residues before the CDR3 terminus; that terminus is restored from the germline J gene. The gene calls are TRBV19 and TRBJ1-6; tentatively, D is TRBD1 (6 bases). Germline-derived CDR1 and CDR2 are LNHDA and SQIVND (reference sequence). There are 17 residues in the CDR3. The germline V and J ends were trimmed by 4 bases and 4 bases, with 17 bases remaining between them. CDR3 DNA (partial): TGTGCCAGTAGTACCCCCCAACAGGGTCGATATAATTCACCC. It encodes CASSTPQQGRYNSP. The complete CDR3 reads CASSTPQQGRYNSPLHF.

On this clone itself: Read data end 3 residues before the CDR3 end; the end is taken from the germline J gene. The chain carries TRBV18 and TRBJ1-1, with D possibly matching TRBD1 (6 bases). The CDR3 length is 15 residues. Germline V gene data show CDR1 as KGHSH and CDR2 as LQKENI. V was pared by 3 bases and J by 2 bases, with 13 bases between. CDR3 DNA (partial): TGTGCCAGCTCACCGGGCGGGGGGCTAAACACTGAA. It translates to CASSPGGGLNTE. The full CDR3 protein is CASSPGGGLNTEAFF. Drawing the rest from reference TRBV18 and TRBJ1-1, the complete variable domain is NAGVMQNPRHLVRRRGQEARLRCSPMKGHSHVYWYRQLPEEGLKFMVYLQKENIIDESGMPKERFSAEFPKEGPSILRIQQVVRGDSAAYFCASSPGGGLNTEAFFGQGTRLTVV.

As regards this clone: The read is 3 residues too short to cover the CDR3 end, so that end is filled in from the germline J gene. V is TRBV28 and J is TRBJ1-5; 9 bases fit TRBD1. CDR1 is MDHEN and CDR2 is SYDVKM in the germline V gene. V lost 1 base to trimming and J lost 6 bases; unmatched junction nucleotides: 7. CDR3 length: 16 amino acids. The DNA read from the CDR3 is TGTGCCAGCAGTTTATTACAGGGGGCGCATATTCAGCCC. It encodes CASSLLQGAHIQP. The whole CDR3 region reads CASSLLQGAHIQPQHF.

Remarks on this clone: With the read ending 3 residues before the CDR3 end, the germline J gene is used to fill in that end. This chain connects TRBV7-2 to TRBJ1-2, with D unclear. The CDR3 runs 14 residues. Germline CDR1 and CDR2: SGHTA and FQGNSA. The DNA read from the CDR3 is TGTGCCAGCAGCTTCACTAGCGGAACAAATGAC. It translates to CASSFTSGTND. The entire CDR3 protein reads CASSFTSGTNDYTF.

Note on this clone: The sequence runs out 3 residues before the end of the CDR3; the remainder is reconstructed from the germline J gene. This chain connects TRBV29-1 to TRBJ2-7, with 9 bases lining up with TRBD1. This CDR3 contains 15 residues. V lost 6 bases and J lost 2; bases outside the gene matches: 11. Per the germline V gene, CDR1 is SQVTM and CDR2 is ANQGSEA. The CDR3 reads CSVVLKGQGTYEQYF. CDR3 DNA, as far as it was read: TGCAGCGTAGTTCTTAAGGGACAGGGAACCTACGAG.

Concerning this clone itself: The read terminates 3 residues before the CDR3 end, so the remaining end is supplied by the germline J gene. The gene calls are TRBV10-3 and TRBJ2-7; TRBD2 agrees at 10 bases. The CDR3 is 14 residues long. V lost 4 bases to trimming and J lost 3 bases; unmatched junction nucleotides: 3. Germline CDR1 ENHRY, CDR2 SYGVKD. CDR3 DNA, as far as it was read: TGTGCCATCAGTGTGCAGCGGGAGGGCTACGAG. It translates to CAISVQREGYE. The complete CDR3 reads CAISVQREGYEQYF.

As for this clone: Coverage ceases 3 residues before the CDR3 finishes, and the germline J gene fills in the end. The chain carries TRBV28 and TRBJ1-3; no reliable D call. The germline V gene has CDR1 MDHEN and CDR2 SYDVKM. The germline V and J ends were trimmed by 6 bases and 4 bases, with 4 bases remaining between them. The CDR3 has 11 residues. This CDR3 reads CASRAGNTIYF. Partial CDR3 DNA: TGTGCCAGCAGAGCGGGAAACACC.

Of note for this clone: The read stops 3 residues short of the end of the CDR3; the missing end is completed from the germline J gene. The rearrangement links TRBV9 to TRBJ2-2; D possibly corresponds to TRBD2 (5 bases). Deletions cut 7 bases from V and 3 bases from J, with 10 bases between. The CDR3 length is 13 residues. CDR1 SGDLS and CDR2 YYNGEE come from the germline V gene. CDR3 DNA, as far as it was read: TGTGCCAGCGCCCCTAGCCACACCGGGGAG. This sequence encodes CASAPSHTGE. The whole CDR3 is CASAPSHTGELFF.

By frequency, this clone registers medium-sized. From the germline J gene comes the end of the CDR3, since the read stops 3 residues before it. This chain connects TRBV18 to TRBJ2-7; weak D call: TRBD2 (7 bases). Trimming took 5 bases from V and 1 from J, leaving 9 bases between them. Germline loops: CDR1 KGHSH, CDR2 LQKENI. The CDR3 contains 13 residues. The CDR3 DNA, read in part, is TGTGCCAGCTCAGGGAGGGGGTCCTACGAG. Protein product: CASSGRGSYE. The full CDR3 protein reads CASSGRGSYEQYF.

On this clone: The DNA ends 3 residues before the CDR3 does, and the rest of the CDR3 is filled in from the germline J gene. This chain joins TRBV7-9 and TRBJ1-6; D might be TRBD1 (5 bases). Per the germline V gene, CDR1 is SEHNR and CDR2 is FQNEAQ (reference sequence). V lost 5 bases and J 9 bases, leaving 14 bases between the germline ends. The CDR3 contains 14 residues. CDR3 loop: CASSLRGASSPLHF. CDR3 bases read: TGTGCCAGCAGCCTAAGGGGCGCGAGTTCACCC. The complete variable domain, with remaining parts taken from reference TRBV7-9 and TRBJ1-6, reads DTGVSQNPRHKITKRGQNVTFRCDPISEHNRLYWYRQTLGQGPEFLTYFQNEAQLEKSRLLSDRFSAERPKGSFSTLEIQRTEQGDSAMYLCASSLRGASSPLHFGNGTRLTVT.

In regard to this clone: Other DNA sequences from this sample encode an identical CDR3 as well. The CDR3 here is CSARQGPLNTEAFF. CDR3 bases read: TGCAGTGCTAGGCAGGGGCCCCTGAACACTGAA. V usage is TRBV20-1 and J usage is TRBJ1-1, with a tentative D call TRBD1 (6 bases). The read terminates 3 residues before the CDR3 end, so the remaining end is supplied by the germline J gene. The CDR3 spans 14 residues. V was cut by 3 bases and J by 0 bases, with 11 bases left in between. The germline V gene has CDR1 DFQATT and CDR2 SNEGSKA (reference sequence).

As to this clone: The read stops 3 residues short of the end of the CDR3; the missing end is completed from the germline J gene. The chain links TRBV18 to TRBJ1-1; 9 bases map to TRBD1. Germline CDR1 is KGHSH and CDR2 is LQKENI. The CDR3 is made up of 17 amino acids. With V trimmed by 3 bases and J by 1 base, 9 bases remained unmatched. The CDR3 DNA, read in part, is TGTGCCAGCTCACCGTATCAACAGGGGGCGAGGAACACTGAA. It specifies CASSPYQQGARNTE. The full CDR3 protein reads CASSPYQQGARNTEAFF.

A remark on this clone: The DNA ends 3 residues before the CDR3 does, and the rest of the CDR3 is filled in from the germline J gene. J is TRBJ2-1 and V is TRBV2; weak D call: TRBD2 (6 bases). The CDR3 has 14 amino acids. V lost 6 bases and J lost 0, with 9 bases in between. Per the germline V gene, CDR1 is SNHLY and CDR2 is FYNNEI. Here the CDR3 reads CASRGLTSYNEQFF. The sequenced part of the CDR3 DNA is TGTGCCAGCAGGGGACTCACCTCCTACAATGAG.

Note on this clone: Read sequence stops 3 residues before the CDR3 end, and the germline J gene provides the missing end. The chain couples TRBV10-1 to TRBJ2-5; TRBD1 agrees at 7 bases. Germline V lookup: CDR1 WNHNN, CDR2 SYGVQD (reference sequence). The CDR3 is 13 amino acids. J gave up 2 bases and V 5 bases, and 2 bases lay outside the gene matches. The sequenced CDR3 bases are TGCGCCAGCAGTCGGGACAGTCAAGAGACC. It encodes CASSRDSQET. The whole CDR3 sequence is CASSRDSQETQYF.

Concerning this clone itself: The read comes to an end 3 residues before the CDR3 does, leaving the germline J gene to fill in the end. The chain couples TRBV9 to TRBJ2-1; D is perhaps TRBD2 (6 bases). Germline assignment: CDR1 SGDLS and CDR2 YYNGEE. Trimming pared 3 bases from V and 3 bases from J, leaving 16 bases between. CDR3 size: 16 residues. The CDR3 loop reads CASSASGGTNYNEQFF. The CDR3 DNA, read in part, is TGTGCCAGCAGCGCCTCCGGGGGTACAAACTACAATGAG.

As to this clone: The sequence runs out 3 residues before the end of the CDR3; the remainder is reconstructed from the germline J gene. The chain has TRBV7-8 and TRBJ2-5, with 8 bases aligning to TRBD2. CDR3 length: 16 residues. Trimming removed 2 bases from V and 3 bases from J; junction bases left unmatched: 8. Germline CDR1 reads SGHVS; CDR2 reads FQNEAQ. CDR3 sequence reads: CASSLSGGTPEETQYF. CDR3 bases read: TGTGCCAGCAGCTTATCGGGAGGGACACCCGAAGAGACC.

About this clone itself: Read coverage stops 3 residues before the CDR3 terminus; the germline J gene supplies the remainder. The rearrangement links TRBV20-1 to TRBJ1-1; D gene ambiguous. Germline V gives CDR1 DFQATT, CDR2 SNEGSKA (reference sequence). The CDR3 has 14 residues. V lost 2 bases and J 2 bases, leaving 12 bases between the germline ends. The CDR3 region is CSARPTDGNTEAFF. CDR3 DNA, as far as it was read: TGCAGTGCTAGACCAACAGACGGTAACACTGAA.

Concerning this clone: The missing CDR3 end, 3 residues past where the read stops, is filled in from the germline J gene. The identical CDR3 is also encoded by other nucleotide sequences in the sample. The V call is TRBV10-3, the J call TRBJ2-7; 8 bases fit TRBD2. Germline loops: CDR1 ENHRY, CDR2 SYGVKD. The CDR3 is made up of 13 amino acids. Trimming at V came to 6 bases and at J to 3 bases, leaving 4 bases not matched to a gene. CDR3 region: CAIRTSGNYEQYF. The CDR3 DNA, read in part, is TGTGCCATCAGAACTAGCGGAAACTACGAG.

With regard to this clone: The read is 3 residues too short to cover the CDR3 end, so that end is filled in from the germline J gene. This sequence joins TRBV10-2 and TRBJ1-1; D might be TRBD1 (5 bases). Trimming removed 7 bases from V and 5 bases from J, with 17 bases in between. This CDR3 comprises 14 residues. Germline V gene sequence: CDR1 WSHSY, CDR2 SAAADI. This CDR3 reads CASTLRGVYTEAFF. Incomplete CDR3 DNA: TGCGCCAGCACACTGCGGGGGGTTTATACTGAA.

Comment on this clone: The read falls 3 residues short of the CDR3 end, and the missing part is taken from the germline J gene. The rearrangement uses TRBV18 and TRBJ2-7, with a possible D match to TRBD1 (6 bases). Germline assignment: CDR1 KGHSH and CDR2 LQKENI. The CDR3 consists of 15 residues. Trimming shortened V by 2 bases and J by 5 bases, and 16 bases separated the two germline ends. The covered CDR3 bases are TGTGCCAGCTCACCAGATAACAGGGTCACCCACGAG. Protein sequence: CASSPDNRVTHE. The CDR3 in full is CASSPDNRVTHEQYF.

The part of the CDR3 DNA that was read is TGTGCCAGCAGCGTTTCAAGGGGGTACAATGAG. Its protein is CASSVSRGYNE. Given in full, the CDR3 is CASSVSRGYNEQFF. The chain joins TRBV9 to TRBJ2-1, with a possible D match to TRBD1 (6 bases). The read falls 3 residues short of the CDR3 end, and the missing part is taken from the germline J gene. Looked up from germline, CDR1 is SGDLS and CDR2 is YYNGEE. This CDR3 has 14 residues. Between the trimmed V and J ends, which lost 2 bases and 4 bases, there was a span of 10 bases. The full variable domain, rest sourced from reference TRBV9 and TRBJ2-1, is DSGVTQTPKHLITATGQRVTLRCSPRSGDLSVYWYQQSLDQGLQFLIQYYNGEERAKGNILERFSAQQFPDLHSELNLSSLELGDSALYFCASSVSRGYNEQFFGPGTRLTVL.

With regard to this clone: The read ends 3 residues shy of where the CDR3 ends; the end is completed using the germline J gene. The chain links TRBV4-2 to TRBJ1-2; tentative D call: TRBD1 (5 bases). Germline assignment: CDR1 LGHNA and CDR2 YNFKEQ. This CDR3 comprises 17 residues. CDR3 DNA (partial): TGTGCCAGCAGCCAAAACATGGGTGGAGGGGTATCTTCTAGC. Amino acid sequence: CASSQNMGGGVSSS. The whole CDR3 is CASSQNMGGGVSSSYTF.